The 20 T cell receptor beta chains presented below share a single source sample, sequenced in a study of blood T cells in healthy people across ages. Primed by a sample-barcoded 5' primer and a J-beta primer mix, a second PCR proceeded for 7 to 11 cycles. One entry per CDR3 protein results from TCRdb running MiXCR on the 5' RACE reads. Of more than 1 million distinct CDR3 sequences listed, under 45% are singletons. Sample: blood. The receptors derive from an older woman in good health.

The chain has TRBV5-1 and TRBJ1-1, with D possibly being TRBD1 (6 bases). Trimming pared 4 bases from V and 8 bases from J, leaving 12 bases between. The CDR3 is 12 amino acids. Germline V gives CDR1 SGHRS, CDR2 YFSETQ. The CDR3 DNA sequence: TGCGCCAGCAGCATATCCGGGACAGAAGCTTTCTTT. Encoded protein: CASSISGTEAFF.

This clonotype has just a few counts. The J gene is TRBJ2-7, the V gene TRBV29-1, with 7 nucleotides matching TRBD1. The CDR3 has 14 residues. Germline V gives CDR1 SQVTM, CDR2 ANQGSEA. V shed 6 bases, J shed 5 bases, and the junction held 13 bases outside the gene matches. This chain's CDR3 is CSVAGTAEGNEQYF. The CDR3 DNA reads as TGCAGCGTCGCCGGGACAGCCGAGGGGAACGAGCAGTACTTC.

The V gene is TRBV29-1, the J gene TRBJ1-1; tentatively, D is TRBD1 (6 bases). V shed 7 bases and J shed 4 bases, with 7 bases lying between them. CDR3 length: 10 residues. Germline CDR1 and CDR2: SQVTM and ANQGSEA. This CDR3 reads CSAGVTEAFF. CDR3 nucleotides: TGCAGCGCAGGGGTCACTGAAGCTTTCTTT.

This chain uses TRBV5-1 with TRBJ2-5; D possibly corresponds to TRBD2 (6 bases). The CDR3 is 16 residues long. Trimming took 1 base from V and 2 from J, leaving 15 bases between them. Germline CDR1 and CDR2: SGHRS and YFSETQ. The CDR3 region is CASSLNAGLRQETQYF. DNA of the CDR3: TGCGCCAGCAGCTTGAATGCGGGATTGAGGCAAGAGACCCAGTACTTC.

This chain uses TRBV20-1 with TRBJ2-5; a possible D gene is TRBD1 (6 bases). CDR3 length: 14 residues. V lost 1 base to trimming and J lost 5 bases, with 14 bases between them. Germline loops: CDR1 DFQATT, CDR2 SNEGSKA (reference sequence). The CDR3 nucleotides are TGCAGTGCTAGAGTACAGGGCAAGTTGGAGACCCAGTACTTC. It codes for CSARVQGKLETQYF.

This rearrangement joins TRBV20-1 to TRBJ2-1; 7 bases line up with TRBD2. This CDR3 contains 15 residues. The V and J ends lost 3 bases and 4 bases, in that order; junction bases with no gene match: 9. Germline-derived CDR1 and CDR2 are DFQATT and SNEGSKA (reference sequence). CDR3 in amino acids: CSASEGGGGYNEQFF. The CDR3 DNA follows: TGCAGTGCTAGTGAGGGCGGGGGTGGGTACAATGAGCAGTTCTTC.

V gene TRBV2 combines with J gene TRBJ2-5, with TRBD2 matching 9 bases. Trimming removed 10 bases from V and 5 bases from J; junction bases left unmatched: 17. The CDR3 runs 16 residues. Germline V gives CDR1 SNHLY, CDR2 FYNNEI. Written as DNA, the CDR3 is TGTGCCACCTCGGGACTAGCCATAGGGGCGGGGGAGACCCAGTACTTC. The encoded protein is CATSGLAIGAGETQYF.

This sequence joins TRBV12-3 or TRBV12-4 and TRBJ1-4; D is uncertain. The CDR3 runs 15 residues. Trimming removed 8 bases at V and 5 bases at J, with 18 bases between. The CDR3 spells CASSPQQIGNEKLFF. The DNA for the CDR3 is TGTGCCAGCTCGCCTCAACAGATTGGAAATGAAAAACTGTTTTTT.

This chain connects TRBV12-3 or TRBV12-4 to TRBJ2-7, with a weak D call TRBD1 (5 bases). The CDR3 length is 13 residues. V was trimmed by 5 bases and J by 2 bases, leaving 10 bases between them. The CDR3 here is CASSADIPYEQYF. The CDR3 DNA reads TGTGCCAGCAGTGCGGACATTCCCTACGAGCAGTACTTC.

This clonotype was seen more than once but under ten times. The V and J genes are TRBV12-3 or TRBV12-4 and TRBJ2-6; D is undetermined. V shed 10 bases and J shed 1 base, with 8 bases lying between them. This CDR3 is built from 13 residues. The DNA for the CDR3 is TGTGCCATTAGGCGGTCTGGGGCCAACGTCCTGACTTTC. Its protein is CAIRRSGANVLTF.

The chain combines TRBV6-1 with TRBJ2-4, with TRBD1 matching over 9 bases. Losses at the gene ends were 5 bases for V and 0 bases for J; bases not matched to a gene: 11. This CDR3 comprises 18 residues. Per germline, CDR1 MNHNS and CDR2 SASEGT. The CDR3 here is CASSTLTGGTLAKNIQYF. The CDR3 coding sequence is TGTGCCAGCAGTACCCTGACAGGGGGGACACTAGCCAAAAACATTCAGTACTTC.

This clonotype was detected only a few times. The CDR3 nucleotides are TGCAGTGCTAGATCGGGACATACCTACAATGAGCAGTTCTTC. This sequence encodes CSARSGHTYNEQFF. The chain couples TRBV20-1 to TRBJ2-1; D perhaps matches TRBD1 (6 bases). Trimming took off 2 bases at V and 2 bases at J, with 10 bases between the two ends. Per the germline V gene, CDR1 is DFQATT and CDR2 is SNEGSKA (reference sequence). The length of the CDR3 is 14 residues.

This clonotype was seen repeatedly, ten times or more. The V and J genes are TRBV6-5 and TRBJ2-3; the D is unclear. Germline V gene lookup returns CDR1 MNHEY and CDR2 SVGAGI. The CDR3 loop spans 15 amino acids. The V end was cut by 0 bases, the J end by 2 bases, with 9 bases between. The CDR3 nucleotides are TGTGCCAGCAGTTACTCCCGGACCGTCACAGATACGCAGTATTTT. Protein product: CASSYSRTVTDTQYF.

The rearrangement links TRBV28 to TRBJ2-3; D may be TRBD1 or TRBD2 (6 bases each). The V gene's germline CDR1 is MDHEN and CDR2 SYDVKM. The CDR3 runs 13 residues. V was shortened by 8 bases and J by 6 bases, with 15 bases between the two germline ends. CDR3 loop: CASGGGTKDTQYF. DNA of the CDR3: TGTGCCAGCGGAGGGGGTACCAAGGATACGCAGTATTTT.

This clonotype has just a few counts. V and J are TRBV7-9 and TRBJ2-1; maybe TRBD2 (5 bases). V was pared by 1 base and J by 11 bases, with 9 bases between. The CDR3 totals 12 residues. The V gene's germline CDR1 is SEHNR and CDR2 FQNEAQ (reference sequence). The CDR3 DNA reads TGTGCCAGCAGCTTAGAGGACTGCAAGCAGTTCTTC. Amino acid sequence: CASSLEDCKQFF.

V gene TRBV30 combines with J gene TRBJ2-1; 7 nucleotides line up with TRBD2. V shed 5 bases, J shed 12 bases, and the junction held 10 bases outside the gene matches. The CDR3 runs 12 residues. Germline CDR1 is GTSNPN and CDR2 is SVGIG (reference sequence). The CDR3 DNA reads as TGTGCCTGGGGGACGGCGGGAGCGGGGCAGTTCTTC. This gives the protein CAWGTAGAGQFF.

The chain joins TRBV5-1 to TRBJ2-5; no clear D. This CDR3 spans 14 amino acids. V dropped 3 bases and J dropped 5 bases, with 14 bases sitting between them. Germline values: CDR1 SGHRS, CDR2 YFSETQ. The CDR3 spells CASSSSSAAETQYF. The CDR3 nucleotides read TGCGCCAGCAGCTCCTCCTCGGCAGCCGAGACCCAGTACTTC.

This chain connects TRBV24-1 to TRBJ1-1, with D hard to call. The CDR3 has 17 amino acids. Trimming removed 1 base at V and 3 bases at J, with 17 bases between. Per germline, CDR1 KGHDR and CDR2 SFDVKD. The CDR3 region is CATSDLANPARDTEAFF. The CDR3, as DNA: TGTGCCACCAGTGATTTAGCCAATCCGGCCCGGGACACTGAAGCTTTCTTT.

The chain has TRBV7-8 and TRBJ2-1; 7 positions agree with TRBD2. Germline assignment: CDR1 SGHVS and CDR2 FQNEAQ. V was clipped by 8 bases and J by 5 bases; unmatched bases: 9. The CDR3 loop spans 14 amino acids. CDR3 coding DNA: TGTGCCAGCTCATTTGCGGGAGTCAACAATGAGCAGTTCTTC. Translating it yields CASSFAGVNNEQFF. Full variable domain (rest looked up from reference TRBV7-8 and TRBJ2-1): GAGVSQSPRYKVAKRGQDVALRCDPISGHVSLFWYQQALGQGPEFLTYFQNEAQLDKSGLPSDRFFAERPEGSVSTLKIQRTQQEDSAVYLCASSFAGVNNEQFFGPGTRLTVL.

A few counts support this clonotype. The rearrangement joins TRBV11-2 to TRBJ2-1; no definite D call. The CDR3 has 14 amino acids. Trimming pared 5 bases from V and 1 base from J, leaving 9 bases between. Per the germline V gene, CDR1 is SGHAT and CDR2 is FQNNGV. The DNA of the CDR3 is TGTGCCAGCAGCCCCCACCAGTCCTACAATGAGCAGTTCTTC. It encodes CASSPHQSYNEQFF.